This TCR beta chain was recovered during a study of blood T cell repertoires in COVID-19. Profiled with immunoSEQ multiplex PCR; TCRdb holds only in-frame clones, not every one. Counted here are around 200,000 clones, approximately 84% occurring once; the ten biggest clones make up around 5.7%. CDR3 length equals 13 residues. The V end lost 5 bases, the J end lost 6 bases, and 11 bases lay between the germline ends. Sequenced material: peripheral blood. The chain has TRBV12-3 or TRBV12-4 and TRBJ1-5; unclear D gene. This clonotype was sampled from a man of 80 years or more with acute or convalescent COVID-19. The CDR3 here is CASSRTQIQPQHF. CDR3 DNA: TGTGCCAGCAGTCGAACCCAGATTCAGCCCCAGCATTTT.